These 23 T cell receptor beta chains share one sample of origin, sequenced in a study of T cells in localized non-small cell lung cancer. Sequencing was performed with immunoSEQ multiplex PCR; in TCRdb, only in-frame clones are kept and a portion is missing. The table lists approximately 11,000 clones, approximately 80% of them singletons, with approximately 19% in the top ten. The sample was peripheral blood mononuclear cells, taken before any cancer treatment. The source is a female donor over 55 with stage II lung adenocarcinoma.

This chain links TRBV6-6 with TRBJ2-7; D ambiguous. Trimming left V 6 bases short and J 1 base short, with 7 bases between. CDR3 length: 12 residues. Germline-derived CDR1 and CDR2 are MNHNY and SVGAGI (reference sequence). CDR3 protein: CASRETSYEQYF. CDR3 DNA sequence: TGTGCCAGCAGAGAAACTTCCTACGAGCAGTACTTC.

The CDR3 loop is CASSPAGAEGIQYF. In DNA, the CDR3 is TGTGCCAGCTCACCAGCCGGGGCGGAGGGCATTCAGTACTTC. The chain has TRBV18 and TRBJ2-4; D may be TRBD2 (6 bases). Trimming cost V 2 bases and J 9 bases, with 14 bases left between them. The CDR3 covers 14 residues. Germline loops: CDR1 KGHSH, CDR2 LQKENI.

By share, this clone counts as medium-sized. V is TRBV11-2 and J is TRBJ2-3, with 8 positions matching TRBD2. The V gene's germline CDR1 is SGHAT and CDR2 FQNNGV. J lost 4 bases, V lost 1 base, and 4 bases had no gene match. The CDR3 contains 15 residues. CDR3 nucleotide sequence: TGTGCCAGCAGCTTAGCAGCGGGGGAACCAGATACGCAGTATTTT. Translation gives CASSLAAGEPDTQYF.

V gene TRBV15 combines with J gene TRBJ1-5; D remains unclear. This CDR3 has 14 residues. V was cut by 7 bases and J by 1 base, with 11 bases left in between. CDR1 is LNHNV and CDR2 is YYDKDF in the germline V gene (reference sequence). CDR3: CATTEGWSNQPQHF. The CDR3, as DNA: TGTGCCACCACTGAGGGATGGAGCAATCAGCCCCAGCATTTT.

This chain joins TRBV7-8 and TRBJ1-4; 7 nucleotides agree with TRBD1. CDR3 length: 14 amino acids. CDR1 SGHVS and CDR2 FQNEAQ come from the germline V gene. J gave up 8 bases and V 6 bases, and 9 bases lay outside the gene matches. The CDR3 DNA follows: TGTGCCAGCAGTTTCGACAGGGCGGGAGAAAAACTGTTTTTT. Translated, it gives CASSFDRAGEKLFF.

The V call is TRBV7-2, the J call TRBJ1-5; the match to TRBD1 covers 8 bases. V shed 5 bases and J 1 base; nucleotides not matched to a gene: 4. CDR1 is SGHTA and CDR2 is FQGNSA in the germline V gene. This CDR3 comprises 15 residues. The CDR3 spells CASSPGQGSNQPQHF. The CDR3 bases are TGTGCCAGCAGCCCCGGACAGGGCAGCAATCAGCCCCAGCATTTT.

CDR3 amino acids: CASSRQYTEAFF. The CDR3, as DNA: TGTGCCAGCAGCCGACAGTACACTGAAGCTTTCTTT. The chain couples TRBV14 to TRBJ1-1; TRBD1 might be the D (5 bases). Per germline, CDR1 SGHDN and CDR2 FVKESK. The CDR3 sequence is 12 residues long. V lost 4 bases, J lost 3 bases, and 6 bases lay in between.

On this clone: An end of the junction does not agree with germline; a read error may underlie this. The CDR3 loop reads CASSQDMAGGTGKLFF. The CDR3 nucleotides read TGTGCCAGCAGCCAAGATATGGCAGGGGGGACCGGGAAGCTGTTTTTT. This chain connects TRBV4-2 to TRBJ2-2; tentatively, D is TRBD1 (7 bases). The length of the CDR3 is 16 residues. The V gene's germline CDR1 is LGHNA and CDR2 YNFKEQ.

The chain joins TRBV5-6 to TRBJ1-5, with D hard to call. CDR1 and CDR2 from the germline V gene are SGHDT and YYEEEE. Trimming cost V 1 base and J 4 bases, with 6 bases left between them. The CDR3 extends over 13 amino acids. The CDR3 here is CASSLRLNQPQHF. The CDR3 DNA sequence: TGTGCCAGCAGCTTGCGCCTTAATCAGCCCCAGCATTTT.

CDR3 DNA: TGTGCCAGCAGCTCCTCAGGGGTTACGTATCAGCCCCAGCATTTT. Protein: CASSSSGVTYQPQHF. This chain links TRBV5-5 with TRBJ1-5, with a possible D match to TRBD1 (6 bases). The germline V and J ends were trimmed by 3 bases and 5 bases, with 15 bases remaining between them. The CDR3 has 15 amino acids. The germline CDR1 and CDR2 sequences are SGHKS and YYEKEE (reference sequence).

The chain carries TRBV30 and TRBJ1-5, with a tentative D call TRBD1 (6 bases). CDR1 and CDR2 (germline): GTSNPN, SVGIG (reference sequence). The CDR3 covers 14 residues. The V end was cut by 2 bases, the J end by 1 base, with 9 bases between. The CDR3 DNA sequence: TGTGCCTGGAGTTCCGGACAGAGCAATCAGCCCCAGCATTTT. It specifies CAWSSGQSNQPQHF.

The table lists this clone with a few counts. Other DNA sequences in the sample encode the same CDR3. V usage is TRBV6-5 and J usage is TRBJ1-1; D unresolved. The V and J ends lost 0 bases and 2 bases respectively, with 10 bases between them. This CDR3 contains 15 residues. From germline, CDR1 is MNHEY and CDR2 SVGAGI. The CDR3 nucleotides are TGTGCCAGCAGTTACTCGAAGGGTGGTAACACTGAAGCTTTCTTT. Protein sequence: CASSYSKGGNTEAFF.

This rearrangement joins TRBV5-1 to TRBJ2-3; TRBD1 agrees at 9 bases. CDR1 SGHRS and CDR2 YFSETQ come from the germline V gene. The J segment lost 11 bases and the V segment lost 3 bases, leaving 7 bases of the junction unmatched. There are 13 residues in the CDR3. In nucleotides, the CDR3 is TGCGCCAGCAGCTCAAACCGGGGACAGGGGCAGTATTTT. As protein: CASSSNRGQGQYF.

The chain joins TRBV19 to TRBJ1-3; 7 bases align to TRBD1. The V gene's germline CDR1 is LNHDA and CDR2 SQIVND (reference sequence). The junction had 6 bases not matched to a gene; V was cut back by 7 bases and J by 0 bases. The CDR3 length is 15 residues. The CDR3 sequence is CASTWGDSSGNTIYF. The CDR3 nucleotides are TGTGCCAGTACCTGGGGGGACAGCTCTGGAAACACCATATATTTT. Based on the CDR3 plus reference TRBV19 and TRBJ1-3, the full variable domain is DGGITQSPKYLFRKEGQNVTLSCEQNLNHDAMYWYRQDPGQGLRLIYYSQIVNDFQKGDIAEGYSVSREKKESFPLTVTSAQKNPTAFYLCASTWGDSSGNTIYFGEGSWLTVV.

This clone was recorded a few times. In DNA form, the CDR3 reads TGTGCCAGCAGTTACTCGGATGATTCACCCCTCCACTTT. It is translated as CASSYSDDSPLHF. The V and J genes are TRBV6-5 and TRBJ1-6; the D is unclear. Trimming cost V 0 bases and J 8 bases, with 5 bases left between them. Germline V gene data show CDR1 as MNHEY and CDR2 as SVGAGI. This CDR3 has 13 amino acids.

The rearrangement links TRBV5-1 to TRBJ2-7, with 13 bases aligning to TRBD2. The CDR3 consists of 16 residues. Germline lookup yields CDR1 SGHRS and CDR2 YFSETQ. Trimming took 4 bases from V and 7 from J; bases not matched to a gene: 11. In DNA, the CDR3 is TGCGCCAGCAGCAGGGGAGGGACTAGCGGGATGTTAGAGCAGTACTTC. It is translated as CASSRGGTSGMLEQYF.

The chain couples TRBV7-2 to TRBJ2-7; D gene ambiguous. Germline CDR1 reads SGHTA; CDR2 reads FQGNSA. Trimming stripped 3 bases from V and 0 bases from J, with 12 bases between. The CDR3 is made up of 15 amino acids. CDR3 in DNA: TGTGCCAGCAGCTTGGGCAGTGTAAGCTCCTACGAGCAGTACTTC. Its protein product is CASSLGSVSSYEQYF.

The chain employs TRBV4-1 and TRBJ1-2; D gene uncertain. This CDR3 has 13 residues. V was trimmed by 4 bases and J by 6 bases, leaving 12 bases between them. Germline assignment: CDR1 MGHRA and CDR2 YSYEKL. The CDR3 spells CASSLHGQDGYTF. The CDR3 DNA reads as TGCGCCAGCAGCCTACATGGGCAGGATGGCTACACCTTC.

The chain combines TRBV5-1 with TRBJ2-7; no clear D gene. This CDR3 spans 13 amino acids. Trimming took off 4 bases at V and 2 bases at J, with 10 bases between the two ends. Germline CDR1 and CDR2: SGHRS and YFSETQ. CDR3: CASSPSYPYEQYF. The CDR3 DNA follows: TGCGCCAGCAGCCCCTCCTACCCCTACGAGCAGTACTTC.

The sample holds a few counts of this clone. The rearrangement joins TRBV30 to TRBJ1-1, with D tentatively TRBD1 (5 bases). Germline V gene sequence: CDR1 GTSNPN, CDR2 SVGIG (reference sequence). V lost 6 bases to trimming and J lost 0 bases, with 11 bases between them. The CDR3 spans 13 residues. This CDR3 reads CACSGLLNTEAFF. The CDR3 DNA is TGTGCCTGTTCGGGACTCCTGAACACTGAAGCTTTCTTT.

The rearrangement links TRBV28 to TRBJ1-2; D remains ambiguous. CDR3 length equals 12 residues. The V end lost 2 bases, the J end lost 4 bases, and 5 bases lay between the germline ends. The germline gives CDR1 MDHEN, CDR2 SYDVKM. In DNA form, the CDR3 reads TGTGCCAGCAGTTTAAAACGCTATGGCTACACCTTC. The encoded protein is CASSLKRYGYTF.

The chain joins TRBV11-2 to TRBJ1-4, with D possibly being TRBD1 (5 bases). CDR1 SGHAT and CDR2 FQNNGV come from the germline V gene. This CDR3 has 14 residues. V shed 5 bases and J shed 0 bases, with 7 bases lying between them. The CDR3 loop is CASSAGATNEKLFF. The CDR3 DNA reads TGTGCCAGCAGCGCGGGGGCAACTAATGAAAAACTGTTTTTT.

The CDR3 region is CASTRAGYGYTF. DNA of the CDR3: TGTGCCAGCACCCGGGCGGGCTATGGCTACACCTTC. The genes are TRBV2 and TRBJ1-2; D is undetermined. The germline V and J ends were trimmed by 7 bases and 4 bases, with 10 bases remaining between them. The CDR3 has 12 residues. The V gene's germline CDR1 is SNHLY and CDR2 FYNNEI.